This TCR beta chain is drawn from a study of blood T cell repertoires in COVID-19 (TCRdb year 2020). Study-wide context: Samples from collaborators originated in the United States, Italy and Spain and spanned both the acute and convalescent phases of COVID-19. The samples were drawn from two sources: the first 160 participants of the ongoing ImmuneRACE study, and 1,200 or so subjects contributed by 6 global collaborators. The repertoires were released in a freely available public database meant as a resource for research on the immune response to SARS-CoV-2. Subjects who had been exposed to COVID-19, were actively infected with it, or had recovered from it provided the deeply sampled blood TCRbeta repertoires that made up the dataset. The prospective study material was composed of cDNA or gDNA derived from T cells, B-cell-depleted T cells, or PBMCs. Where available, HLA class I and class II types were taken from metadata supplied by the sample provider and were not determined by assay-based typing. Sample metadata almost always included a de-identified subject ID, COVID-19 status, age in years and sex.

The study at large found these results: How much clinical and demographic metadata was included differed by source and by participant, and the metadata was provided uncurated.

In the case of this clone: Its antigen has not been determined. The input lacks base qualities; no much larger clone sits a single base away.

Collaborating institutions collected whole blood in K2EDTA tubes following their own protocols. For TCRbeta analysis, collaborators shipped samples in one of three forms: frozen whole blood, isolated PBMCs, or DNA extracted from either of those sample types. V is cut by 0 bases and J by 2 bases, and the space between the germline ends is 8 bases. CDR1 and CDR2 are drawn from the germline V gene: SGHDT, YYEEEE. The CDR3 numbers 14 residues from cysteine through phenylalanine. Only the CDR3 part of the read is kept: 42 bases, read in frame from the first base. The immunoSEQ Assay, a bias-controlled multiplex PCR, was used to amplify TCRbeta CDR3 regions from genomic DNA. The authors' analysis ran thus. The number of nucleated cells in each sample was estimated from the amplification of reference gene primers within the assay. Sequence reads were collapsed and filtered to measure the absolute abundance of every unique TCRbeta CDR3 rearrangement. For each sample, productive Simpson clonality was calculated as the square root of Simpson's diversity index over productive rearrangements. Entries here come from immuneACCESS through TCRdb and include only in-frame sequences with V and J called. Some clones fail to appear in such tables; in the studies checked, an unresolved V gene covers under half of the shortfall, and the cause of the remainder is unknown. V and J calls and clone size come straight from that table; D and trimming were deduced from the DNA. The sample table contains about 250,000 clones; only one count was recorded for about 90% of them. Roughly 3% of the sample rests with the top ten.

Sequences were obtained from peripheral blood. This chain is built from TRBV5-6 and TRBJ1-2; possibly the D gene is TRBD1, per 5 matching bases. The TCR comes from a man aged 18 to 30 with active or convalescent COVID-19. The nucleotide sequence reads as follows: TGTGCCAGCAGCTTGGGGGGCGCGAACTATGGCTACACCTTC. Translated, it gives CASSLGGANYGYTF. The full variable domain, with segments outside the CDR3 supplied by the reference TRBV5-6 and TRBJ1-2 proteins, appears as DAGVTQSPTHLIKTRGQQVTLRCSPKSGHDTVSWYQQALGQGPQFIFQYYEEEERQRGNFPDRFSGHQFPNYSSELNVNALLLGDSALYLCASSLGGANYGYTFGSGTRLTVV.